This T cell receptor beta chain was retrieved from a study of control samples from healthy donors and cancer patients. The V end lost 2 bases, the J end lost 5 bases, and 10 bases lay between the germline ends. The CDR3 covers 14 residues. Germline-derived CDR1 and CDR2 are SGHTA and FQGNSA. Sequencing used immunoSEQ multiplex PCR; TCRdb keeps in-frame clones, though not all of them. The sample yields tens of thousands of clones, about 92% seen once. This clonotype originated in a middle-aged man with colorectal cancer. Sequenced material: PBMCs. This chain joins TRBV7-2 and TRBJ1-5; D gene unclear. CDR3 loop: CASSLHGAYQPQHF. CDR3 in DNA: TGTGCCAGCAGCTTACACGGTGCTTATCAGCCCCAGCATTTT.